This is a list of T cell receptor beta chains from one sample in a study of shared clonotypes between healthy human individuals. Sequenced by immunoSEQ multiplex PCR; TCRdb stores in-frame clones only, minus some. Of around 1,000,000 clones listed, about 80% are singletons. Sequencing was carried out using memory CD4+ T cells from PBMCs. All receptors derive from a man between 18 and 29 years old in good health. Some clones in this sample may be carry-over from other donors' samples. The CDR3 runs from the conserved cysteine through the conserved F or W. Each record gives: D gene, J gene, V gene, clone size, CDR3 protein, CDR3 DNA. A D gene is named only where the DNA matches it firmly. The listing skips clone size in some rows; elsewhere it reads once, few, many or a size class.

D: -; J: TRBJ2-2; V: TRBV7-3; size: -; CDR3: CASSLGRAANTGELFF; DNA: TGTGCCAGCAGCTTAGGGCGGGCAGCGAACACCGGGGAGCTGTTTTTT
D: TRBD1; J: TRBJ2-6; V: TRBV2; size: -; CDR3: CASATGQGAGANVLTF; DNA: TGTGCCAGCGCCACGGGACAGGGGGCTGGGGCCAACGTCCTGACTTTC
D: TRBD1; J: TRBJ2-7; V: TRBV7-3; size: once; CDR3: CASSITGGQSYEQYF; DNA: TGTGCCAGCAGCATAACAGGGGGGCAATCCTACGAGCAGTACTTC
D: -; J: TRBJ2-5; V: TRBV5-4; size: -; CDR3: CASSLTLGTQYF; DNA: TGTGCCAGCAGCTTGACGCTCGGGACCCAGTACTTC
D: TRBD2; J: TRBJ2-1; V: TRBV9; size: -; CDR3: CASSVTAGGPGNEQFF; DNA: TGTGCCAGCAGCGTAACTGCGGGAGGGCCCGGCAATGAGCAGTTCTTC
D: -; J: TRBJ1-2; V: TRBV4-2; size: -; CDR3: CASSHRGGNYGYTF; DNA: TGTGCCAGCAGCCACCGTGGGGGAAACTATGGCTACACCTTC
D: -; J: TRBJ1-1; V: TRBV30; size: -; CDR3: CAWSVPGRGTEAFF; DNA: TGTGCCTGGAGTGTACCGGGACGGGGCACTGAAGCTTTCTTT
D: TRBD2; J: TRBJ2-3; V: TRBV12-5; size: few; CDR3: CASGLGLAGITDTQYF; DNA: TGTGCTAGTGGTTTAGGACTAGCGGGGATCACAGATACGCAGTATTTT
D: TRBD1; J: TRBJ2-2; V: TRBV10-3; size: once; CDR3: CATTTGTALTGELFF; DNA: TGTGCCACCACGACCGGGACAGCACTCACCGGGGAGCTGTTTTTT
D: -; J: TRBJ1-2; V: TRBV25-1; size: -; CDR3: CAASLNYGYTF; DNA: TGTGCCGCCTCTCTAAACTATGGCTACACCTTC
D: -; J: TRBJ1-5; V: TRBV2; size: -; CDR3: CASSEWEGRYGNQPQHF; DNA: TGTGCCAGCAGTGAATGGGAGGGTCGGTATGGCAATCAGCCCCAGCATTTT
D: TRBD2; J: TRBJ2-7; V: TRBV7-2; size: -; CDR3: CASSLGPGAGGLYEQYF; DNA: TGTGCCAGCAGCTTAGGCCCGGGGGCGGGAGGCCTCTACGAGCAGTACTTC
D: -; J: TRBJ1-2; V: TRBV5-8; size: -; CDR3: CASSLGGGGRANYGYTF; DNA: TGTGCCAGCAGCTTGGGAGGGGGGGGCCGAGCTAACTATGGCTACACCTTC
D: TRBD1; J: TRBJ2-4; V: TRBV5-1; size: -; CDR3: CASSFTFTQGNRDIQYF; DNA: TGCGCCAGCAGCTTTACCTTTACACAGGGGAACAGGGACATTCAGTACTTC
D: -; J: TRBJ1-2; V: TRBV18; size: -; CDR3: CASSPGSNYGYTF; DNA: TGTGCCAGCTCACCTGGGAGTAACTATGGCTACACCTTC
D: -; J: TRBJ1-2; V: TRBV28; size: once; CDR3: CASSPSLVYYGYTF; DNA: TGTGCCAGCAGTCCCTCCCTAGTTTACTATGGCTACACCTTC
D: TRBD2; J: TRBJ2-7; V: TRBV6-5; size: -; CDR3: CASRESGRVSYEQYF; DNA: TGTGCCAGCAGAGAAAGCGGGAGAGTCTCCTACGAGCAGTACTTC
D: -; J: TRBJ2-5; V: TRBV7-9; size: -; CDR3: CASRPPIQETQYF; DNA: TGTGCCAGCAGACCGCCCATCCAAGAGACCCAGTACTTC
D: -; J: TRBJ2-7; V: TRBV27; size: few; CDR3: CASSKYREVYEQYF; DNA: TGTGCCAGCAGTAAGTACAGGGAGGTCTACGAGCAGTACTTC
D: -; J: TRBJ1-1; V: TRBV30; size: few; CDR3: CAWRAGERNTEAFF; DNA: TGTGCCTGGCGGGCCGGGGAGAGGAACACTGAAGCTTTCTTT
D: -; J: TRBJ2-7; V: TRBV6-6; size: -; CDR3: CASSSHDSSYEQYF; DNA: TGTGCCAGCAGTTCCCACGACAGCTCCTACGAGCAGTACTTC
D: -; J: TRBJ1-2; V: TRBV18; size: -; CDR3: CASCQTEGDRYTF; DNA: TGTGCCAGCTGCCAAACGGAGGGGGACCGCTACACCTTC
D: TRBD2; J: TRBJ2-3; V: TRBV11-3; size: -; CDR3: CASSRSAGADTQYF; DNA: TGTGCCAGCAGCCGAAGCGCGGGGGCAGATACGCAGTATTTT
D: -; J: TRBJ2-7; V: TRBV6-1; size: -; CDR3: CASSGRGQFNEQYF; DNA: TGTGCCAGCAGCGGCCGAGGGCAATTCAACGAGCAGTACTTC
D: -; J: TRBJ1-2; V: TRBV5-6; size: few; CDR3: CASSPGPIGYGYTF; DNA: TGTGCCAGCAGCCCTGGCCCCATCGGCTATGGCTACACCTTC
D: TRBD1; J: TRBJ2-7; V: TRBV4-1; size: -; CDR3: CASSQGTGTVYEQYF; DNA: TGCGCCAGCAGCCAAGGGACCGGGACAGTCTACGAGCAGTACTTC
D: -; J: TRBJ1-1; V: TRBV5-8; size: -; CDR3: CASSPRNSGPEAFF; DNA: TGTGCCAGCAGCCCCCGGAACTCAGGGCCTGAAGCTTTCTTT
D: -; J: TRBJ2-7; V: TRBV2; size: -; CDR3: CASRGTPGYEQYF; DNA: TGTGCCAGCAGAGGGACCCCGGGCTACGAGCAGTACTTC
D: -; J: TRBJ2-2; V: TRBV11-2; size: -; CDR3: CASSSQRIGTGELFF; DNA: TGTGCCAGCAGCTCCCAGCGAATTGGCACCGGGGAGCTGTTTTTT
D: -; J: TRBJ2-7; V: TRBV28; size: -; CDR3: CASSGGAVHEQYF; DNA: TGTGCCAGCAGTGGGGGGGCCGTCCACGAGCAGTACTTC
D: TRBD1; J: TRBJ2-3; V: TRBV7-9; size: -; CDR3: CASGGQALFSTDTQYF; DNA: TGTGCCAGCGGGGGACAGGCTTTATTTAGCACAGATACGCAGTATTTT
D: TRBD1; J: TRBJ2-7; V: TRBV5-1; size: once; CDR3: CASSLRGPYEQYF; DNA: TGCGCCAGCAGCTTGAGGGGGCCGTACGAGCAGTACTTC
D: TRBD1; J: TRBJ2-5; V: TRBV7-2; size: -; CDR3: CASSFQGQVMRETQYF; DNA: TGTGCCAGCAGCTTCCAAGGACAGGTCATGAGGGAGACCCAGTACTTC
D: -; J: TRBJ2-3; V: TRBV30; size: -; CDR3: CACSAASTSTDTQYF; DNA: TGTGCCTGCTCGGCGGCTAGCACTAGCACAGATACGCAGTATTTT
D: -; J: TRBJ1-2; V: TRBV5-1; size: -; CDR3: CASSLGAETDGYTF; DNA: TGCGCCAGCAGCTTGGGGGCAGAAACAGATGGCTACACCTTC
D: TRBD2; J: TRBJ2-3; V: TRBV10-3; size: -; CDR3: CAIATSGRAADTQYF; DNA: TGTGCCATAGCGACTAGCGGGAGGGCCGCAGATACGCAGTATTTT
D: -; J: TRBJ2-7; V: TRBV30; size: many; CDR3: CAWSSGTEDEQYF; DNA: TGTGCCTGGAGTAGCGGGACAGAAGACGAGCAGTACTTC
D: -; J: TRBJ2-7; V: TRBV7-9; size: few; CDR3: CASSLTLGSYEQYF; DNA: TGTGCCAGCAGCTTGACATTGGGTTCCTACGAGCAGTACTTC
D: TRBD2; J: TRBJ2-7; V: TRBV5-5; size: -; CDR3: CASSSLVAGGSSYEQYF; DNA: TGTGCCAGCAGCTCGCTCGTCGCGGGGGGGAGCTCCTACGAGCAGTACTTC
D: -; J: TRBJ2-7; V: TRBV2; size: few; CDR3: CASVFGTVSYEQYF; DNA: TGTGCCAGCGTATTCGGGACGGTTTCCTACGAGCAGTACTTC
D: TRBD1; J: TRBJ1-2; V: TRBV6-1; size: -; CDR3: CASSEGGRGYGYTF; DNA: TGTGCCAGCAGTGAAGGAGGCAGGGGGTATGGCTACACCTTC
D: -; J: TRBJ2-1; V: TRBV5-3; size: -; CDR3: CAEQQYNEQFF; DNA: TGTGCCGAGCAGCAATACAATGAGCAGTTCTTC
D: -; J: TRBJ2-3; V: TRBV12-5; size: -; CDR3: CASGFGSDTQYF; DNA: TGTGCTAGTGGTTTTGGCTCAGATACGCAGTATTTT
D: -; J: TRBJ2-5; V: TRBV5-1; size: -; CDR3: CASSATDGVGETQYF; DNA: TGCGCCAGCAGCGCAACGGACGGTGTGGGAGAGACCCAGTACTTC
D: -; J: TRBJ2-5; V: TRBV9; size: -; CDR3: CASSVSLGTKTQYF; DNA: TGTGCCAGCAGCGTCTCCTTGGGTACGAAGACCCAGTACTTC
D: -; J: TRBJ1-2; V: TRBV21-1; size: -; CDR3: CASSKDKPLNYGYTF; DNA: TGTGCCAGCAGCAAAGATAAGCCTCTCAACTATGGCTACACCTTC
D: -; J: TRBJ2-1; V: TRBV5-1; size: -; CDR3: CASSLVQGPYNEQFF; DNA: TGCGCCAGCAGCTTGGTTCAGGGGCCCTACAATGAGCAGTTCTTC
D: TRBD2; J: TRBJ2-4; V: TRBV7-9; size: few; CDR3: CASSLAPGAGGSLIQYF; DNA: TGTGCCAGCAGCTTAGCACCGGGGGCGGGAGGGAGTCTCATTCAGTACTTC
D: -; J: TRBJ2-3; V: TRBV5-8; size: -; CDR3: CASSPVFKPGLSSDTQYF; DNA: TGTGCCAGCAGCCCGGTCTTCAAACCGGGACTGAGTTCAGATACGCAGTATTTT
D: TRBD1; J: TRBJ1-2; V: TRBV9; size: -; CDR3: CASSVAGTGLGISYGYTF; DNA: TGTGCCAGCAGCGTAGCCGGGACAGGGTTAGGAATATCCTATGGCTACACCTTC
D: -; J: TRBJ2-3; V: TRBV4-1; size: -; CDR3: CASSQGGSTDTQYF; DNA: TGCGCCAGCAGCCAGGGGGGAAGCACAGATACGCAGTATTTT
D: -; J: TRBJ1-1; V: TRBV30; size: once; CDR3: CAWSVAGNSEAFF; DNA: TGTGCCTGGAGTGTAGCAGGGAACTCTGAAGCTTTCTTT
D: TRBD1; J: TRBJ1-2; V: TRBV5-1; size: once; CDR3: CASSWGQVGLSRGYTF; DNA: TGCGCCAGCAGCTGGGGACAGGTCGGTTTATCGCGAGGCTACACCTTC
D: -; J: TRBJ1-3; V: TRBV7-7; size: -; CDR3: CASSPSAGNTIYF; DNA: TGTGCCAGCAGCCCTTCGGCTGGAAACACCATATATTTT
D: TRBD1; J: TRBJ2-7; V: TRBV2; size: -; CDR3: CASGTAYEQYF; DNA: TGTGCCAGTGGGACAGCCTACGAGCAGTACTTC
D: TRBD2; J: TRBJ2-7; V: TRBV7-9; size: -; CDR3: CASMLAGAGSYEQYF; DNA: TGTGCCAGCATGCTGGCGGGAGCAGGGTCCTACGAGCAGTACTTC
D: -; J: TRBJ1-5; V: TRBV19; size: -; CDR3: CASSFMGQYRNQPQHF; DNA: TGTGCCAGTAGTTTTATGGGGCAGTACAGAAATCAGCCCCAGCATTTT
D: -; J: TRBJ2-7; V: TRBV11-3; size: -; CDR3: CASSLGMSDEQYF; DNA: TGTGCCAGCAGCTTAGGAATGAGCGACGAGCAGTACTTC
D: TRBD1; J: TRBJ1-2; V: TRBV5-4; size: -; CDR3: CASSLGQGELDGYTF; DNA: TGTGCCAGCAGCTTGGGACAGGGCGAGCTAGATGGCTACACCTTC
D: -; J: TRBJ1-1; V: TRBV7-3; size: few; CDR3: CASSLTGGAGNTEAFF; DNA: TGTGCCAGCAGCTTAACGGGGGGCGCAGGGAACACTGAAGCTTTCTTT